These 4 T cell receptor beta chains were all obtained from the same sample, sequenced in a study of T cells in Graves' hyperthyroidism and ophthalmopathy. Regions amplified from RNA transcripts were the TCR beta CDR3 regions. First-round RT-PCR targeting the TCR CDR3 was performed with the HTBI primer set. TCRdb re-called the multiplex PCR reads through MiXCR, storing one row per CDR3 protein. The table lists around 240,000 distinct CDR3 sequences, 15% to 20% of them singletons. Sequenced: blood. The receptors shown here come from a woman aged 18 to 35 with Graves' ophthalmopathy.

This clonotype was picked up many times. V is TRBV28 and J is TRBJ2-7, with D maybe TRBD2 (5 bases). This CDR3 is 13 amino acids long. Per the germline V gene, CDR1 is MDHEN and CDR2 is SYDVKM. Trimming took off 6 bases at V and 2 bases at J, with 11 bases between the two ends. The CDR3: CASSLTRPYEQYF. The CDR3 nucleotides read TGTGCCAGCAGCCTCACTAGACCCTACGAGCAGTACTTC.

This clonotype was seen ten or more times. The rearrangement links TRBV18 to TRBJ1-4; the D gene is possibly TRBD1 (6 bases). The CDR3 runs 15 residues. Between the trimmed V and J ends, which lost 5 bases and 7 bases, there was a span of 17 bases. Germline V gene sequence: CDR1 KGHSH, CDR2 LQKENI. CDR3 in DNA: TGTGCCAGCTCAATCAGGGGCTCAGGCGGTGAAAAACTGTTTTTT. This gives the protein CASSIRGSGGEKLFF.

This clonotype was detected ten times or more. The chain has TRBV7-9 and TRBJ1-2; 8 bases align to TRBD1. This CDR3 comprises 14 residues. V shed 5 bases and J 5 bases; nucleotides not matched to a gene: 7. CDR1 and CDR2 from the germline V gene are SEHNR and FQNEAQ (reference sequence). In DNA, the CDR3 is TGTGCCAGCAGCCGGCCAGGGGGCCCATATGGCTACACCTTC. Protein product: CASSRPGGPYGYTF.

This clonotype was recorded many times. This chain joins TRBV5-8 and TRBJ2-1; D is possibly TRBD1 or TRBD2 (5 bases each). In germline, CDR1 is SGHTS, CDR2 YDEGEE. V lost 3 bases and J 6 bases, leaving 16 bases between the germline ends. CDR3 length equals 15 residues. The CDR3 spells CASSWNGASSNEQFF. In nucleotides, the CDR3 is TGTGCCAGCAGCTGGAACGGGGCCAGCAGCAATGAGCAGTTCTTC.